This TCR beta chain was profiled in a study of CD8 T cells in ankylosing spondylitis. With molecular barcodes, quantitative 5'-RACE was used to make the TCR beta libraries. Each CDR3 protein is one row after TCRdb ran MiXCR on the 5' RACE reads. The sample lists 150,000 to 200,000 distinct CDR3 sequences; around a third were seen once. CDR3 size: 16 residues. Germline lookup yields CDR1 SGHTA and CDR2 FQGNSA. Trimming removed 4 bases from V and 7 bases from J; junction bases left unmatched: 14. Study-wide results and caveats: Earlier studies detected some motif variants in reactive arthritis synovial fluid and blood. CD8+ disease-linked clones were present at relatively low frequencies in blood.

With regard to this clonotype: Its antigen is unknown.

The chain uses TRBV7-2 and TRBJ2-7, with 9 bases lining up with TRBD2. The receptor was derived from a male donor with ankylosing spondylitis. The sample was synovial fluid, either unsorted or a sorted T cell fraction (not recorded which). The CDR3 DNA sequence: TGTGCCAGCAGCTCGGTAGTAGCGGGAGCGGGTGGAGAGCAGTACTTC. Translation gives CASSSVVAGAGGEQYF.